There are many counts of the clone carrying this T cell receptor beta chain. Its antigen is not identified. TCRdb reanalysed the reads using MiXCR and keeps one entry per CDR3 protein. The sample lists under 250,000 distinct CDR3 sequences, about 7% occurring once. This record belongs to a study of T cell repertoires in cytomegalovirus infection. Study-wide background: Signatures in public TCR beta sequences pointed to both CMV infection and matching HLA type.

Study-level findings and limits: HLA-C-restricted CMV-specific TCR beta clonotypes prevailed in the ex vivo response. The cumulative frequency of public TCR beta families distinguished individuals who carried CMV together with the relevant HLA.

CDR3 length: 17 amino acids. The germline gives CDR1 MNHEY, CDR2 SVGEGT. V lost 0 bases to trimming and J lost 2 bases; unmatched junction nucleotides: 8. The clonotype originates from a human donor in good health (CMV status not recorded). Some clones in this sample may be carry-over from other donors' samples. This chain uses TRBV6-2 or TRBV6-3 with TRBJ2-3; 7 nucleotides align to TRBD2. The specimen sequenced was PBMCs. The CDR3 coding sequence is TGTGCCAGCAGTTACTCCCTCCGGGGGGTAGTCACAGATACGCAGTATTTT. It specifies CASSYSLRGVVTDTQYF.